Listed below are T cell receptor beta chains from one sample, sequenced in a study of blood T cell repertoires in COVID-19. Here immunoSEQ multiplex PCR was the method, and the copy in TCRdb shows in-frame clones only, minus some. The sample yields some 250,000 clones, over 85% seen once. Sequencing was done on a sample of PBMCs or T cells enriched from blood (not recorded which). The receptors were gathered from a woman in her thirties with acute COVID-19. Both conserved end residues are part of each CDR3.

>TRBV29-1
CSVERPGSGLNTEAFF
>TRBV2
CASSDIRGSYNEQFF
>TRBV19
CASSPRSGDSYNEQFF
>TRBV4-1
CASSQAGLAGSQETQYF
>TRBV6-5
CASSTGFGFISPLHF
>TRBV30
CAWSSKGTGYGYTF
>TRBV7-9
CASSTTSLSGISTDTQYF
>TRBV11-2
CASSSKGTSGRYNEQFF
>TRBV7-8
CASSVRGAGANVLTF
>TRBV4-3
CASSQDHHSYSNQPQHF
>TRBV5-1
CASSLENSLGGYTF
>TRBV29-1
CSVGETGANTGELFF
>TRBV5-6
CASSLSAGPRNSPLHF
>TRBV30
CAWIQPTLGTGFGNTIYF
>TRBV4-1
CASSQSPGPTYEQYF
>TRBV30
CAWSWGGGPEAEKLFF
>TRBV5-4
CASSLAGGRSPLHF
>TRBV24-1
CATSVGANTGELFF
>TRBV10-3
CAARAGGDSGELFF
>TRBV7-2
CASSLDGGAIGTEAFF
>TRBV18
CASSPRQDWNEQYF
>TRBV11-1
CASSTGTGGFYGYTF
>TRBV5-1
CASSLGQGEDQPQHF
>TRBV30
CAWSVRYLGSGNTIYF
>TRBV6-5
CASRTQGTNYGYTF
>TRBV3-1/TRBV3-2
CASSQNRGENSPLHF
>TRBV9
CASSVGREETQYF
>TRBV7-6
CASSSGGMNTQYF
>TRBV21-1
CASSKGLAGGNTDTQYF
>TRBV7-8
CASSYQGQASYEQYF
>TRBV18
CASSPPTGEKLFF
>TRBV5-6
CASSPGTDTEAFF
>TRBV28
CASSLGTSGADTQYF
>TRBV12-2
CASRPPGHRYYGYTF
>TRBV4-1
CASSLFTGLNTEAFF
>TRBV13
CASSLVAGVRYF
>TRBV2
CASGDRAPSGANVLTF
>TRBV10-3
CAISDPGTGAHEQYF
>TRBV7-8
CASSLDFGQGYGSPLHF
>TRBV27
CASRTSGGSGNTIYF
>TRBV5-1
CASSLVTGDNSPLHF
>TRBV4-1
CASSERKGQGIAFF
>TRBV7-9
CASSLGFGSLAVDTQYF
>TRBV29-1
CSAAGGTEAFF
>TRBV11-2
CASSLEWGTGQETQYF
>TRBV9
CASSVGLAGPLIQETQYF
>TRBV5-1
CASSGATPGFATNEKLFF
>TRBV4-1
CASNVVDRVNTEAFF
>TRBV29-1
CSVGRRGAGSGALDTQYF
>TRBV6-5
CASSKEVRRHYGYTF
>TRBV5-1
CASTITGTGGSPLHF
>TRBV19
CASTATVNTEAFF
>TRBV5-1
CASSSGERTEAFF
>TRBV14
CASSGNPGQAEKLFF
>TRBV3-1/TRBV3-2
CASSPRNSPYNEQFF
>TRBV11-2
CASSLGQYEQYF
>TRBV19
CASQMPRGTNTEAFF